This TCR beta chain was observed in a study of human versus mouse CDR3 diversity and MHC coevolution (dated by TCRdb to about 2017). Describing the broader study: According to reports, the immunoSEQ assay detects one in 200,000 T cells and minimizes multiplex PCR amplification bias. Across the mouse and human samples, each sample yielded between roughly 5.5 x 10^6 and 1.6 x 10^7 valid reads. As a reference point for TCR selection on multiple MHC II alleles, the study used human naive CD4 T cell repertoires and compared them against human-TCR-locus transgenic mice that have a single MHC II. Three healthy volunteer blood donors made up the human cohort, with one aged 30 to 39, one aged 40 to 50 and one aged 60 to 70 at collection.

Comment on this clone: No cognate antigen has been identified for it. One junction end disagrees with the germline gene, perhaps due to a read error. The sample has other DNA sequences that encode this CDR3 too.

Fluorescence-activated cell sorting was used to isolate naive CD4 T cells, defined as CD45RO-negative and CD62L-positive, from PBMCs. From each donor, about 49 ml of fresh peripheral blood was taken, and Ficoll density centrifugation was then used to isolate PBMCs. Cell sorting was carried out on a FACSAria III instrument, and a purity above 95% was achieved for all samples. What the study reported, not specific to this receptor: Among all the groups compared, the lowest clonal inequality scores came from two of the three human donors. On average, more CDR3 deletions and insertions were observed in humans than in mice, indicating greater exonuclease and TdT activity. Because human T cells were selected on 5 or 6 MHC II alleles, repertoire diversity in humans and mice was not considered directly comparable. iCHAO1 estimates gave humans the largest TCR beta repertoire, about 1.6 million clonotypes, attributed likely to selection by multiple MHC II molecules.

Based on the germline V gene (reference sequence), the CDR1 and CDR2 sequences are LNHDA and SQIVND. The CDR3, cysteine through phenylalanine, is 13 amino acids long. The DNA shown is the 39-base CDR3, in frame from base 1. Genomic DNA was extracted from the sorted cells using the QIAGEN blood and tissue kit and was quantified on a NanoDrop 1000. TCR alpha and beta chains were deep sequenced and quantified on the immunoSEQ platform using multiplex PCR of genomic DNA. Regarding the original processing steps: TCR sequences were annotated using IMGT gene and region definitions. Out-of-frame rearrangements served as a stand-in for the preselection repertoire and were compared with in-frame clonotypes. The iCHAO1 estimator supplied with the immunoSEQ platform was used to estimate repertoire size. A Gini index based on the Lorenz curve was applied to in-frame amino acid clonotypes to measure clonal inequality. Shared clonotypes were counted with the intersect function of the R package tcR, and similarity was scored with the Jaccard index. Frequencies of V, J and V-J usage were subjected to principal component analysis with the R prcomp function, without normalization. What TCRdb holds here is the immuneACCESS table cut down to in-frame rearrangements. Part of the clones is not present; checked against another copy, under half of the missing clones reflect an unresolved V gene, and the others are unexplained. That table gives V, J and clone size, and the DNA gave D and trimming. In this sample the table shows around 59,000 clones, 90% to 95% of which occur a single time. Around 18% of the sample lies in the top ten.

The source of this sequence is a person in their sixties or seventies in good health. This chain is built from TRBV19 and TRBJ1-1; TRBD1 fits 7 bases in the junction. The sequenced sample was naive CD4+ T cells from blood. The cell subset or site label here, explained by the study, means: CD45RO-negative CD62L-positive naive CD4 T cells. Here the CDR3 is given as CASSTTGPTEAFF. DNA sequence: TGTGCCAGTAGTACGACAGGGCCCACTGAAGCCTTCTTT.